This entry lists 25 T cell receptor beta chains sequenced from one sample in a study of tumor-infiltrating lymphocytes in primary liver carcinoma. Co-extraction of both nucleic acids (RNA and DNA) used roughly 19-33 mg of unsorted bulk tissue. TCR beta cDNA came from 400 to 500 ng total RNA, primed with a constant-region primer. What produced the TCR beta libraries was three nested multiplex PCR rounds using slightly modified ARM-PCR. For around 11 cycles apiece, the opening two PCR rounds ran with TRBV1-TRBV30 forward primers and a C-beta reverse primer. TCRdb fed the multiplex PCR reads into MiXCR, producing one record per CDR3 protein. Altogether some 22,000 distinct CDR3 sequences are present, 77% being singletons, with the ten largest covering around 29%. Sequencing was performed on liver tumor tissue from sampling region 5. Sample subset: tumor region T5, tumor centre. These receptors all stem from a woman aged 30 to 39 with primary liver carcinoma and hepatitis B virus infection.

In regard to this clonotype: Relative to the germline gene, one junction end is altered; a read error may explain this. The rearrangement links TRBV29-1 to TRBJ1-1, with 7 bases identical to TRBD1. The CDR3 loop spans 12 amino acids. Germline CDR1 and CDR2: SQVTM and ANQGSEA. CDR3 region: CSVGQENTEDFF. The CDR3 coding sequence is TGCAGCGTAGGACAGGAGAACACTGAAGATTTCTTT.

Concerning this clonotype: As the CDR3 is not closed by the conserved phenylalanine or tryptophan, this likely results from a read error. This chain connects TRBV10-3 to TRBJ2-5; D unclear. CDR3 length: 15 residues. The V end was cut by 0 bases, the J end by 2 bases, with 10 bases between. Per the germline V gene, CDR1 is ENHRY and CDR2 is SYGVKD. Written as DNA, the CDR3 is TGTGCCATCAGTGAGTCGGAGACCAGACAAGAGACCCAGTACTTA. Protein product: CAISESETRQETQYL.

This clonotype was picked up many times. V and J are TRBV7-2 and TRBJ2-7, with D possibly matching TRBD2 (6 bases). The CDR3 sequence is 13 residues long. Trimming pared 3 bases from V and 1 base from J, leaving 7 bases between. Germline CDR1 and CDR2: SGHTA and FQGNSA. The CDR3, as DNA: TGTGCCAGCAGCTTGACTAGTTCCTACGAGCAGTACTTC. Its protein is CASSLTSSYEQYF.

About this clonotype itself: A junction boundary mismatches the germline segment, possibly from a read error. This chain joins TRBV11-2 and TRBJ2-7; the match to TRBD1 covers 7 bases. The CDR3 has 15 residues. Germline lookup yields CDR1 SGHAT and CDR2 FQNNGV. CDR3 DNA: TGTGCTAGCAGCTTAGAACAGGGGACCCCCTACGAGCAGTACTTC. This encodes CASSLEQGTPYEQYF.

Details on this clonotype: The junction departs from germline at one end; a sequencing error may be responsible. The chain has TRBV11-2 and TRBJ2-1; D is ambiguous. Germline V gene lookup returns CDR1 SGHAT and CDR2 FQNNGV. The length of the CDR3 is 15 residues. DNA of the CDR3: TGTACCAGCAGCTTAGATGGAAGTACCTACAGTGAGCAGTTCTTC. This codes for CTSSLDGSTYSEQFF.

As to this clonotype: An end of the junction does not agree with germline; a read error may underlie this. The chain is built from TRBV11-2 and TRBJ2-1; D remains unclear. Per germline, CDR1 SGHAT and CDR2 FQNNGV. This CDR3 has 14 amino acids. The CDR3 DNA sequence: TGCGCCAGCAGCTCCCGGCCGCCGTGGGGTGAGCAATCCTTC. Translation gives CASSSRPPWGEQSF.

As for this clonotype: An end of the junction differs from the germline gene, which may be a read error. The chain is built from TRBV29-1 and TRBJ2-1; tentatively, D is TRBD1 (6 bases). CDR3 length: 14 residues. Germline V lookup: CDR1 SQVTM, CDR2 ANQGSEA. CDR3 region: CNTATGVSSNEQFF. DNA of the CDR3: TGCAACACCGCGACAGGAGTAAGTTCCAATGAACAGTTCTTC.

This clonotype was seen just once. Just one base apart from a much larger clone, this may be a read error. J is TRBJ2-2 and V is TRBV27; unclear D gene. This CDR3 region has 14 residues. Trimming shortened V by 6 bases and J by 5 bases, and 13 bases separated the two germline ends. Germline CDR1 is MNHEY and CDR2 is SMNVEV (reference sequence). Here the CDR3 DNA reads TGTGCCAGCAGCCGCAATAGTATGACCGGGGAGCTGTTTTTT. This translates into CASSRNSMTGELFF.

About this clonotype: Sequence at one end of the junction differs from germline and may be a read error. The V and J genes are TRBV7-9 and TRBJ2-7; D is unclear. CDR3 length equals 14 residues. Germline CDR1 is SEHNR and CDR2 is FQNEAQ (reference sequence). The CDR3 here is CASSPQETFYGQCF. As DNA, the CDR3 is TGTGCCAGCAGCCCTCAGGAGACATTCTACGGGCAGTGCTTC.

With regard to this clonotype: As the CDR3 is not closed by the conserved phenylalanine or tryptophan, this likely results from a read error. No DNA is shown, since the ends of the CDR3 on it are uncertain; the CDR3 is the one TCRdb lists. This chain links TRBV6-5 with TRBJ1-1. From its first to its last residue, the CDR3 has 12 amino acids. Germline V gives CDR1 MNHEY, CDR2 SVGAGI. CDR3 sequence reads: CAISTRQTEALS.

This clonotype was counted a single time. V and J are TRBV6-1 and TRBJ2-3; TRBD2 matches at 7 bases. The germline V gene has CDR1 MNHNS and CDR2 SASEGT. The CDR3 loop spans 15 amino acids. After removal of 5 bases from V and 8 bases from J, the junction contained 13 bases not matched to a gene. CDR3 in amino acids: CASSPFAGATCTQYF. CDR3 nucleotide sequence: TGTGCCAGCAGTCCCTTTGCGGGAGCCACATGTACGCAGTATTTT.

Points on this clonotype: The junction and the germline gene differ at one end; a read error may be behind it. The V call is TRBV5-1, the J call TRBJ2-1; D call uncertain. The CDR3 loop spans 16 amino acids. Germline loops: CDR1 SGHRS, CDR2 YFSETQ. CDR3: CAGSPLGISSYDEQFF. The CDR3 DNA reads as TGCGCCGGCAGCCCTCTGGGCATCAGCTCCTACGATGAGCAGTTCTTC.

V is TRBV28 and J is TRBJ2-7; D unclear. The CDR3 covers 18 residues. Trimming stripped 3 bases from V and 8 bases from J, with 29 bases between. Germline loops: CDR1 MDHEN, CDR2 SYDVKM. CDR3 bases: TGTGCCAGCAGTTTTGGCTTGCTAAGCCGGGTGTTTTCCGACAAGCAGTACTTC. As protein: CASSFGLLSRVFSDKQYF.

With regard to this clonotype: Since no conserved phenylalanine or tryptophan closes the CDR3, a read error is the likely cause. V is TRBV4-1 and J is TRBJ1-6; 11 bases align to TRBD1. V lost 4 bases, J lost 11 bases, and 7 bases stayed unmatched. The V gene's germline CDR1 is MGHRA and CDR2 YSYEKL. The CDR3 is 15 residues long. The chain's CDR3 is CASSLPGQGGPPLHI. DNA of the CDR3: TGCGCCAGCAGCCTCCCGGGACAGGGGGGTCCACCCCTCCACATT.

This clonotype was detected a few times. An end of the junction differs from the germline gene, which may be a read error. The CDR3 protein is CSALSQPDEVFF. As DNA, the CDR3 is TGCAGTGCTCTCTCACAACCTGACGAAGTTTTCTTT. The chain employs TRBV20-1 and TRBJ1-1; no reliable D call. The CDR3 has 12 residues. In germline, CDR1 is DFQATT, CDR2 SNEGSKA (reference sequence).

As concerns this clonotype: No DNA is shown, since the ends of the CDR3 on it are uncertain; the CDR3 is the one TCRdb lists. V usage is TRBV6-4 and J usage is TRBJ2-3; the table assigns TRBD2, which was not confirmed against the DNA. Counting both end residues, the CDR3 totals 15 amino acids. CDR1 is MRHNA and CDR2 is SNTAGT in the germline V gene. This chain's CDR3 is CASSVVAGGTDTRYF.

On this clonotype: One end of the junction is discordant with germline, which a read error may explain. V usage is TRBV6-6 and J usage is TRBJ2-3; D is unresolved. This CDR3 contains 17 residues. Germline lookup yields CDR1 MNHNY and CDR2 SVGAGI (reference sequence). Written as DNA, the CDR3 is TGTGCCAGCAGTTACTCCTTTGGCAGCAGGTCCACAGATACGCAATATTTT. Amino acids: CASSYSFGSRSTDTQYF.

As for this clonotype: Because it lacks the conserved phenylalanine or tryptophan at the end, this CDR3 is likely a read error. The chain employs TRBV28 and TRBJ2-5; D is perhaps TRBD2 (7 bases). V lost 3 bases, J lost 5 bases, and 16 bases lay in between. The CDR3 is 15 residues long. Germline values: CDR1 MDHEN, CDR2 SYDVKM. The CDR3 protein is CASSLSGGGGETQYL. CDR3 DNA sequence: TGTGCCAGCAGTTTGTCGGGAGGAGGGGGGGAGACCCAGTACTTA.

A few counts support this clonotype. A much more abundant neighbour one base away suggests this may be a read error. The J gene is TRBJ1-5, the V gene TRBV28; unclear D gene. Trimming removed 7 bases from V and 4 bases from J, with 20 bases in between. From germline, CDR1 is MDHEN and CDR2 SYDVKM. There are 16 residues in the CDR3. As DNA, the CDR3 is TGTGCCAGCAACCACCACAGTCGGGTCTCTAATCAGCCCCAGCATTTT. It is translated as CASNHHSRVSNQPQHF.

Judged by abundance, this clonotype is hyperexpanded. The chain combines TRBV10-3 with TRBJ2-5; D gene uncertain. Germline-derived CDR1 and CDR2 are ENHRY and SYGVKD. CDR3 length: 15 residues. V gave up 0 bases and J gave up 2 bases, with 10 bases separating them. The CDR3 reads CAISESATRQETQYF. The CDR3 coding sequence is TGTGCCATCAGTGAGTCGGCTACCAGACAAGAGACCCAGTACTTC.

About this clonotype itself: A single base separates this from a much larger clone, so it may be a read error. The gene calls are TRBV28 and TRBJ1-2; 9 positions agree with TRBD1. In germline, CDR1 is MDHEN, CDR2 SYDVKM. This CDR3 is built from 13 residues. CDR3 DNA sequence: TGTGCCAGCAGTATAGACAGGGGGGATGGCGACACCTTC. It translates to CASSIDRGDGDTF.

This clonotype was recorded once. The V call is TRBV10-3, the J call TRBJ2-5; D call uncertain. The CDR3 spans 15 residues. Trimming cost V 7 bases and J 2 bases, with 17 bases left between them. Per germline, CDR1 ENHRY and CDR2 SYGVKD. Written as DNA, the CDR3 is TGTGCCATCAATGGGTCGGTTACCAGACAAGAGACCCAGTACTTC. Translating gives CAINGSVTRQETQYF.

Remarks on this clonotype: At one of its ends the junction is not consistent with the germline gene, which may arise from a read error. The chain recombines TRBV6-6 with TRBJ2-5, with D possibly being TRBD1 (6 bases). Germline values: CDR1 MNHNY, CDR2 SVGAGI (reference sequence). The CDR3 consists of 13 residues. For the CDR3, the DNA is TGTGACAGCAGTCGACAGGACCTAGAGACCCAGTACTTT. Residues: CDSSRQDLETQYF.

The chain employs TRBV6-1 and TRBJ1-1; a weak D match, TRBD1 (6 bases). The CDR3 has 14 residues. CDR1 and CDR2 from the germline V gene are MNHNS and SASEGT. The V and J ends lost 4 bases and 3 bases respectively, with 12 bases between them. CDR3 bases: TGTGCCAGCAGTGTTAACAGGGCTTACACTGAAGCTTTCTTT. It encodes CASSVNRAYTEAFF.

This chain uses TRBV4-3 with TRBJ2-3; possibly TRBD2 for D (6 bases). The CDR3 is 17 amino acids. Trimming took off 2 bases at V and 13 bases at J, with 28 bases between the two ends. Germline V gene data show CDR1 as LGHNA and CDR2 as YSLEER. As DNA, the CDR3 is TGCGCCAGCAGCCAAAGTTGGGCGGGAACCTCCGCAGATATGGAGTATTTT. As protein: CASSQSWAGTSADMEYF.